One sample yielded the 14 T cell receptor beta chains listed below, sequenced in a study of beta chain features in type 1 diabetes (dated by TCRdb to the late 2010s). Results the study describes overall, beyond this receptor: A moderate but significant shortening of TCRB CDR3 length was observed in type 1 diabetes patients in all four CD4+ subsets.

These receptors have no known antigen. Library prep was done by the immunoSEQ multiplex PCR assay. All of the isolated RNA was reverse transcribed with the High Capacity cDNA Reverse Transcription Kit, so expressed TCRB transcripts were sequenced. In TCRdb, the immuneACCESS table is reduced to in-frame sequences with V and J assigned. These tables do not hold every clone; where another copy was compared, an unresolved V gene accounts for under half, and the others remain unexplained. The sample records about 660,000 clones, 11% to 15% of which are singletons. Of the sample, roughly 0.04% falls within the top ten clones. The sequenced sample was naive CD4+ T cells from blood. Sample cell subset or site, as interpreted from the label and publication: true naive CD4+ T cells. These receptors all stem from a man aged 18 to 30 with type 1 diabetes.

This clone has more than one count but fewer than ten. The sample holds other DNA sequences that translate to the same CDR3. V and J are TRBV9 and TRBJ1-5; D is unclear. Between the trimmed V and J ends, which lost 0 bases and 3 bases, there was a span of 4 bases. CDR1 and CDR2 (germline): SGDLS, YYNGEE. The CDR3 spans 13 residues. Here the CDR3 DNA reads TGTGCCAGCAGCGTAGCCTCCAATCAGCCCCAGCATTTT. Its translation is CASSVASNQPQHF.

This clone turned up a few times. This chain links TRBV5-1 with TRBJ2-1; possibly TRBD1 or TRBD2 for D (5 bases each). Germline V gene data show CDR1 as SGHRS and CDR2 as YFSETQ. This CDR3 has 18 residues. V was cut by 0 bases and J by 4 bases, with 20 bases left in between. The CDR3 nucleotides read TGCGCCAGCAGCTTGGCCCCGGGGCAGGGATTTGGGTACAATGAGCAGTTCTTC. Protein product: CASSLAPGQGFGYNEQFF.

The CDR3 spells CASSRGDYNEQFF. The CDR3 region has the DNA TGTGCCAGCAGCCGCGGGGATTACAATGAGCAGTTCTTC. The rearrangement links TRBV14 to TRBJ2-1; possibly TRBD2 for D (6 bases). Germline loops: CDR1 SGHDN, CDR2 FVKESK. V lost 4 bases and J 4 bases, leaving 8 bases between the germline ends. CDR3 length equals 13 residues.

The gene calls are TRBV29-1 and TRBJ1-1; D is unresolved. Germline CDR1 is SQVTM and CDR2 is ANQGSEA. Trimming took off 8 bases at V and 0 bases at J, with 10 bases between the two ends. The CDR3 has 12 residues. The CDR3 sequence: CSPRPMNTEAFF. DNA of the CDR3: TGCAGCCCGCGCCCCATGAACACTGAAGCTTTCTTT.

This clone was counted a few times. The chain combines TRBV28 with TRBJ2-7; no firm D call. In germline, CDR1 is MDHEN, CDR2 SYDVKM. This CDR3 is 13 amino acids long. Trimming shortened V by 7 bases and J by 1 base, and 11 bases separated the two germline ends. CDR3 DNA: TGTGCCAGCACCCCACGGCAATCCTACGAGCAGTACTTC. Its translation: CASTPRQSYEQYF.

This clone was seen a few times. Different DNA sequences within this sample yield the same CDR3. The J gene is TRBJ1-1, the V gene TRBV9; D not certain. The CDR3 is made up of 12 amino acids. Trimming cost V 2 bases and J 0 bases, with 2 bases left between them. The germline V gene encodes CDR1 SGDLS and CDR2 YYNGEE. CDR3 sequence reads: CASSVLNTEAFF. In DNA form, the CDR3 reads TGTGCCAGCAGCGTCCTGAACACTGAAGCTTTCTTT.

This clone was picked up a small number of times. For the CDR3, the DNA is TGTGCCAGCAGTCGACAGGGCATCTCTGGAAACACCATATATTTT. This codes for CASSRQGISGNTIYF. J is TRBJ1-3 and V is TRBV7-9, with TRBD1 matching over 7 bases. Per germline, CDR1 SEHNR and CDR2 FQNEAQ (reference sequence). With 6 bases clipped from V and 0 bases from J, the junction kept 5 bases outside the gene matches. This CDR3 is 15 amino acids long.

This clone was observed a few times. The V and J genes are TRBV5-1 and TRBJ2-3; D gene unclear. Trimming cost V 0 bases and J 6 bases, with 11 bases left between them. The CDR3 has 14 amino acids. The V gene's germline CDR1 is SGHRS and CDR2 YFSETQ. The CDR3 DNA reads TGCGCCAGCAGCTTGGCTGTCTTTACGGATACGCAGTATTTT. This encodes CASSLAVFTDTQYF.

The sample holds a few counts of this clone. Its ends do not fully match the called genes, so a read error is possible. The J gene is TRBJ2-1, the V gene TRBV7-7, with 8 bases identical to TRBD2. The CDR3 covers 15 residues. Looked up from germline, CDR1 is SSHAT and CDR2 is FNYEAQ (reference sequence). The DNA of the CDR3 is TGTGCTAGCAGCCGACAACCGGGACTAGACAATGAGCAGTTCTTC. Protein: CASSRQPGLDNEQFF.

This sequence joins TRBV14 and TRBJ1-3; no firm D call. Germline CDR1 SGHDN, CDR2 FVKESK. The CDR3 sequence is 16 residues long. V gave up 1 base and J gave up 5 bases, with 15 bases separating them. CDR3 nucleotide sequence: TGTGCCAGCAGCCAAGGTCAGGACGAGGACCGAAACACCATATATTTT. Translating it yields CASSQGQDEDRNTIYF. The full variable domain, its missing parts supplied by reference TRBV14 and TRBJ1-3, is EAGVTQFPSHSVIEKGQTVTLRCDPISGHDNLYWYRRVMGKEIKFLLHFVKESKQDESGMPNNRFLAERTGGTYSTLKVQPAELEDSGVYFCASSQGQDEDRNTIYFGEGSWLTVV.

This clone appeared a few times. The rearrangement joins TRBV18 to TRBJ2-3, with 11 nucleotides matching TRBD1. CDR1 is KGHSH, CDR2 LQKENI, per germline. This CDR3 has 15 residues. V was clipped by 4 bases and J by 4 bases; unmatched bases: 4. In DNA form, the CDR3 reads TGTGCCAGCTCACGAGGACAGGGGGCTGCAGATACGCAGTATTTT. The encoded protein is CASSRGQGAADTQYF.

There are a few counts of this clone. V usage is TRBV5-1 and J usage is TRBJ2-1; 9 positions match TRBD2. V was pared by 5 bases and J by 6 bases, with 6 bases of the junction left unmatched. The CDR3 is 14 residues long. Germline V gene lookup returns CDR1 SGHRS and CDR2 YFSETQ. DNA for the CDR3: TGCGCCAGCAGGGGAGGACTAGCGCTCAATGAGCAGTTCTTC. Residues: CASRGGLALNEQFF.

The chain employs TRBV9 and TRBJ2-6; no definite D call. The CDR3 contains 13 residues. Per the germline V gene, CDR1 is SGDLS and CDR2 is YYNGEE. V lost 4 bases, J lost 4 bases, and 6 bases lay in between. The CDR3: CASSLPGANVLTF. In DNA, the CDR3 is TGTGCCAGCAGCCTCCCCGGGGCCAACGTCCTGACTTTC.

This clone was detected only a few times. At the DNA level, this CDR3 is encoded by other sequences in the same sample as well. For the CDR3, the DNA is TGTGCCACCAGCAGAGAGGGCACAGATACGCAGTATTTT. Encoded protein: CATSREGTDTQYF. V usage is TRBV15 and J usage is TRBJ2-3; D is undetermined. Germline loops: CDR1 LNHNV, CDR2 YYDKDF (reference sequence). This CDR3 region has 13 residues. Trimming left V 0 bases short and J 1 base short, with 2 bases between.